This entry lists 22 T cell receptor beta chains sequenced from one sample in a study of cytomegalovirus exposure and HLA in healthy donors. Vbeta (60) and Jbeta (13) primers were used in the PCR. Profiled with immunoSEQ multiplex PCR; TCRdb holds only in-frame clones, not every one. The sample consists of some 150,000 clones, approximately 80% of them appearing once. The sample comprised PBMCs. Receptors were obtained from a woman in her forties or fifties in good health and CMV-seropositive.

The chain is built from TRBV5-4 and TRBJ2-3; 7 bases are a match to TRBD1. The CDR3 extends over 14 amino acids. Trimming took 2 bases from V and 6 from J; bases not matched to a gene: 6. Germline loops: CDR1 SGHNT, CDR2 YYREEE (reference sequence). CDR3 DNA sequence: TGTGCCAGCAGCTTTACTTACAGGGGTGATACGCAGTATTTT. Its protein product is CASSFTYRGDTQYF.

The V call is TRBV29-1, the J call TRBJ2-3; 8 bases align to TRBD1. Germline CDR1 and CDR2: SQVTM and ANQGSEA. The CDR3 has 13 amino acids. After removal of 6 bases from V and 6 bases from J, the junction contained 8 bases not matched to a gene. CDR3 nucleotides: TGCAGCGTGAGGCGGCAGGGGGCCGATACGCAGTATTTT. Translation: CSVRRQGADTQYF.

CDR3: CASSLAGTSGSDEQFF. CDR3 nucleotides: TGTGCCAGCAGCTTAGCCGGGACTAGCGGGAGCGATGAGCAGTTCTTC. The genes are TRBV7-2 and TRBJ2-1, with 14 positions matching TRBD2. V lost 0 bases to trimming and J lost 8 bases; unmatched junction nucleotides: 3. The CDR3 totals 16 residues. Germline V gene lookup returns CDR1 SGHTA and CDR2 FQGNSA.

This clone was detected many times. The chain uses TRBV27 and TRBJ2-7, with 9 bases identical to TRBD1. V was pared by 5 bases and J by 7 bases, with 3 bases of the junction left unmatched. CDR1 is MNHEY and CDR2 is SMNVEV in the germline V gene (reference sequence). The CDR3 runs 12 residues. Here the CDR3 reads CASSQTGGEQYF. The DNA for the CDR3 is TGTGCCAGCAGTCAGACAGGGGGAGAGCAGTACTTC.

This chain links TRBV5-4 with TRBJ1-5; TRBD1 matches at 12 bases. Germline assignment: CDR1 SGHNT and CDR2 YYREEE (reference sequence). CDR3 length: 15 amino acids. The junction had 3 bases not matched to a gene; V was cut back by 3 bases and J by 5 bases. CDR3 nucleotides: TGTGCCAGCAGCTATGGGACAGGGGGCGATCAGCCCCAGCATTTT. Residues: CASSYGTGGDQPQHF. Full variable domain (missing parts from reference TRBV5-4 and TRBJ1-5): ETGVTQSPTHLIKTRGQQVTLRCSSQSGHNTVSWYQQALGQGPQFIFQYYREEENGRGNFPPRFSGLQFPNYSSELNVNALELDDSALYLCASSYGTGGDQPQHFGDGTRLSIL.

The rearrangement joins TRBV7-9 to TRBJ2-2; D gene ambiguous. This CDR3 contains 12 residues. Germline values: CDR1 SEHNR, CDR2 FQNEAQ (reference sequence). Deletions cut 5 bases from V and 7 bases from J, with 8 bases between. CDR3 nucleotides: TGTGCCAGCAGCCCTGAGCTCGGGGAGCTGTTTTTT. Residues: CASSPELGELFF.

The V call is TRBV4-2, the J call TRBJ1-4, with 8 bases identical to TRBD1. This CDR3 is 16 amino acids long. CDR1 LGHNA and CDR2 YNFKEQ come from the germline V gene. V was pared by 0 bases and J by 7 bases, with 7 bases of the junction left unmatched. CDR3 DNA: TGTGCCAGCAGCCAAGAAGAGACAGGGGTTGGTGAAAAACTGTTTTTT. Encoded protein: CASSQEETGVGEKLFF.

The V and J genes are TRBV9 and TRBJ2-2; TRBD2 agrees at 9 bases. V lost 3 bases to trimming and J lost 1 base; unmatched junction nucleotides: 1. From germline, CDR1 is SGDLS and CDR2 YYNGEE. The CDR3 extends over 15 amino acids. CDR3 amino acids: CASSARGGNTGELFF. CDR3 coding DNA: TGTGCCAGCAGCGCGCGGGGGGGGAACACCGGGGAGCTGTTTTTT.

The chain employs TRBV7-2 and TRBJ1-4, with 8 nucleotides matching TRBD1. V dropped 5 bases and J dropped 5; count of bases not matched to a gene: 7. The CDR3 spans 15 residues. Germline V gene sequence: CDR1 SGHTA, CDR2 FQGNSA. CDR3 loop: CASSQAGGLNEKLFF. The CDR3 bases are TGTGCCAGCAGCCAGGCAGGGGGCCTCAATGAAAAACTGTTTTTT.

This chain joins TRBV19 and TRBJ1-2, with 7 bases lining up with TRBD1. The CDR3 extends over 13 amino acids. Trimming at V came to 5 bases and at J to 6 bases, leaving 6 bases not matched to a gene. Germline V gives CDR1 LNHDA, CDR2 SQIVND (reference sequence). The CDR3 bases are TGTGCCAGTAGTGGTGACAGGGTTCATGGCTACACCTTC. Its protein is CASSGDRVHGYTF.

CDR3 sequence (DNA): TGTGCCAGCAGCTGGGGGGTCGGGGAGCTGTTTTTT. Protein sequence: CASSWGVGELFF. The chain uses TRBV7-3 and TRBJ2-2, with a weak D call TRBD2 (6 bases). V lost 4 bases to trimming and J lost 7 bases, with 7 bases between them. CDR1 and CDR2 (germline): SGHTA, FQGTGA. This CDR3 has 12 residues.

The rearrangement joins TRBV19 to TRBJ2-7, with 7 bases identical to TRBD1. This CDR3 spans 12 amino acids. In germline, CDR1 is LNHDA, CDR2 SQIVND (reference sequence). With 8 bases clipped from V and 5 bases from J, the junction kept 6 bases outside the gene matches. CDR3 sequence: CASRGTGDEQYF. Here the CDR3 DNA reads TGTGCCAGTCGGGGAACAGGGGACGAGCAGTACTTC.

The chain recombines TRBV29-1 with TRBJ1-2; D may be TRBD1 (6 bases). From germline, CDR1 is SQVTM and CDR2 ANQGSEA. V lost 4 bases and J lost 1, with 19 bases in between. The CDR3 has 16 amino acids. CDR3 loop: CSVAPQTGLFNYGYTF. The CDR3 nucleotides are TGCAGCGTTGCCCCGCAAACAGGGCTTTTTAACTATGGCTACACCTTC. The whole variable domain, remainder taken from reference TRBV29-1 and TRBJ1-2, is SAVISQKPSRDICQRGTSLTIQCQVDSQVTMMFWYRQQPGQSLTLIATANQGSEATYESGFVIDKFPISRPNLTFSTLTVSNMSPEDSSIYLCSVAPQTGLFNYGYTFGSGTRLTVV.

The V and J genes are TRBV6-5 and TRBJ2-5; a weak D match, TRBD1 (5 bases). The CDR3 runs 16 residues. V was shortened by 4 bases and J by 1 base, with 16 bases between the two germline ends. Germline V gene data show CDR1 as MNHEY and CDR2 as SVGAGI. The CDR3 spells CASSFNEGQGQETQYF. The CDR3 region has the DNA TGTGCCAGCAGTTTCAATGAAGGGCAGGGCCAAGAGACCCAGTACTTC.

The chain uses TRBV30 and TRBJ1-3, with D possibly matching TRBD1 (6 bases). Trimming took 4 bases from V and 3 from J, leaving 19 bases between them. In germline, CDR1 is GTSNPN, CDR2 SVGIG (reference sequence). The length of the CDR3 is 16 residues. This CDR3 reads CAWNRDRAVGGNTIYF. As DNA, the CDR3 is TGTGCCTGGAACAGGGATAGGGCCGTGGGTGGAAACACCATATATTTT.

In this sample, this clone turned up once. The rearrangement links TRBV7-8 to TRBJ1-1; the D gene is possibly TRBD1 (5 bases). This CDR3 is 15 amino acids long. The germline V gene has CDR1 SGHVS and CDR2 FQNEAQ. The V gene lost 2 bases and the J gene lost 0 bases, with 10 bases spanning the gap. Written as DNA, the CDR3 is TGTGCCAGCAGCTTACGAGCAGGGCTGAACACTGAAGCTTTCTTT. Translating it yields CASSLRAGLNTEAFF.

The CDR3, as DNA: TGTGCCAGCAGCCAGGGTCACAGCAGCTCCTACGAGCAGTACTTC. It specifies CASSQGHSSSYEQYF. The chain has TRBV4-2 and TRBJ2-5; D is undetermined. With the DNA end fitting TRBJ2-7 better, the J assignment may be wrong. The CDR3 is 15 residues long. Per the germline V gene, CDR1 is LGHNA and CDR2 is YNFKEQ.

This clone was found a few times. V usage is TRBV6-5 and J usage is TRBJ2-1; possible D gene TRBD2, 5 bases. The CDR3 contains 11 residues. Trimming removed 4 bases from V and 10 bases from J, with 8 bases in between. Germline-derived CDR1 and CDR2 are MNHEY and SVGAGI. The CDR3 DNA sequence: TGTGCCAGCAGTTTGGGCGGGGAGCAGTTCTTC. It codes for CASSLGGEQFF.

The chain employs TRBV18 and TRBJ1-4, with a tentative D call TRBD1 (6 bases). Germline V gene lookup returns CDR1 KGHSH and CDR2 LQKENI. The CDR3 has 16 residues. Trimming cost V 3 bases and J 0 bases, with 11 bases left between them. The CDR3: CASSPRQVSTNEKLFF. CDR3 nucleotide sequence: TGTGCCAGCTCACCCCGACAGGTTTCAACTAATGAAAAACTGTTTTTT.

This chain links TRBV5-1 with TRBJ1-4; TRBD1 might be the D (6 bases). The CDR3 consists of 14 residues. CDR1 SGHRS and CDR2 YFSETQ come from the germline V gene. V gave up 4 bases and J gave up 6 bases, with 13 bases separating them. Written as DNA, the CDR3 is TGCGCCAGCAGCGTGGACAGCCCTGATGAAAAACTGTTTTTT. Translation: CASSVDSPDEKLFF.

This clone was detected a few times. The CDR3 sequence is CASSPTRGTGANVLTF. Here the CDR3 DNA reads TGTGCCAGCTCCCCTACCCGGGGGACTGGGGCCAACGTCCTGACTTTC. The chain joins TRBV18 to TRBJ2-6, with D tentatively TRBD2 (6 bases). The V end was cut by 6 bases, the J end by 2 bases, with 14 bases between. CDR1 is KGHSH and CDR2 is LQKENI in the germline V gene. The CDR3 loop spans 16 amino acids.

This chain joins TRBV11-2 and TRBJ1-2; TRBD1 aligns across 10 bases. This CDR3 comprises 15 residues. With V trimmed by 3 bases and J by 1 base, 2 bases remained unmatched. CDR1 and CDR2 from the germline V gene are SGHAT and FQNNGV. Here the CDR3 DNA reads TGTGCCAGCAGCTTGACAGGGGGCCTTAACTATGGCTACACCTTC. Amino acid sequence: CASSLTGGLNYGYTF. The variable domain in full, completed from reference TRBV11-2 and TRBJ1-2, reads EAGVAQSPRYKIIEKRQSVAFWCNPISGHATLYWYQQILGQGPKLLIQFQNNGVVDDSQLPKDRFSAERLKGVDSTLKIQPAKLEDSAVYLCASSLTGGLNYGYTFGSGTRLTVV.